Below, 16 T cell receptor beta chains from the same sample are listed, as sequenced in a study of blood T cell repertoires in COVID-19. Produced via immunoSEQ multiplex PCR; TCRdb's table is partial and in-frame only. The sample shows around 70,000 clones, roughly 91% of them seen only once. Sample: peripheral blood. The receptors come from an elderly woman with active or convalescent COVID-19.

This CDR3 reads CASSAFSGTEFYEQYF. The DNA for the CDR3 is TGTGCCAGCAGCGCCTTTTCCGGGACAGAATTTTACGAGCAGTACTTC. The V and J genes are TRBV9 and TRBJ2-7; 7 positions match TRBD1. CDR1 is SGDLS and CDR2 is YYNGEE in the germline V gene. CDR3 length: 16 amino acids. Trimming removed 3 bases from V and 4 bases from J; junction bases left unmatched: 13.

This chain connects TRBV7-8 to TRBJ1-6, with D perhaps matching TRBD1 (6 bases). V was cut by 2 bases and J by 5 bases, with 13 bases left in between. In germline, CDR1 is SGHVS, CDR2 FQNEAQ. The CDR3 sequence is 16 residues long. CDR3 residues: CASSLWRGHDNSPLHF. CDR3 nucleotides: TGTGCCAGCAGCTTATGGCGGGGGCACGATAATTCACCCCTCCACTTT.

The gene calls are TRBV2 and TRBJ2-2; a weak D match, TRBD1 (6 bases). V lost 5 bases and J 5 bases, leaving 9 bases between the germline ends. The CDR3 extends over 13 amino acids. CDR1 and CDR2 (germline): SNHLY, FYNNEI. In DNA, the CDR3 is TGTGCCAGCAGTCCGCAGGGGACCGGGGAGCTGTTTTTT. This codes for CASSPQGTGELFF.

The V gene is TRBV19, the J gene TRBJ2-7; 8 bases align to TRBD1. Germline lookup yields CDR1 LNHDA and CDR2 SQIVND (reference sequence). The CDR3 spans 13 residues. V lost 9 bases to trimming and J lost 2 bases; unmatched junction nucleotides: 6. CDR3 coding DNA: TGTGCCAGCCAGCGACAGGGGACCTACGAGCAGTACTTC. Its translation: CASQRQGTYEQYF.

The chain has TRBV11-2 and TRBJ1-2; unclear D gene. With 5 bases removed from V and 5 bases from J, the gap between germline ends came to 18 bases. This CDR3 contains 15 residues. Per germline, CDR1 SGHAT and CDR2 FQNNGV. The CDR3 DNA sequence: TGTGCCAGCAGCCAATACTCGGGTTGGCGATATGGCTACACCTTC. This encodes CASSQYSGWRYGYTF.

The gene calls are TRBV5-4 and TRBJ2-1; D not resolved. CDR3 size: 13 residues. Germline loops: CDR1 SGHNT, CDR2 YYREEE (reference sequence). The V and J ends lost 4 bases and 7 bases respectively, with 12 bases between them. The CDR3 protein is CASSQTNTNEQFF. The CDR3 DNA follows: TGTGCCAGCAGCCAAACAAACACGAATGAGCAGTTCTTC.

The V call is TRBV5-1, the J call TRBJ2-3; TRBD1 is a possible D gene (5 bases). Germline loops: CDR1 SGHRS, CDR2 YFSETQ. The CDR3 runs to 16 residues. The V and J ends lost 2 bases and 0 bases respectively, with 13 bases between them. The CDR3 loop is CASSFAGAYSTDTQYF. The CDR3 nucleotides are TGCGCCAGCAGCTTTGCTGGGGCTTATAGCACAGATACGCAGTATTTT. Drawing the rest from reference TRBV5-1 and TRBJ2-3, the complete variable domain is KAGVTQTPRYLIKTRGQQVTLSCSPISGHRSVSWYQQTPGQGLQFLFEYFSETQRNKGNFPGRFSGRQFSNSRSEMNVSTLELGDSALYLCASSFAGAYSTDTQYFGPGTRLTVL.

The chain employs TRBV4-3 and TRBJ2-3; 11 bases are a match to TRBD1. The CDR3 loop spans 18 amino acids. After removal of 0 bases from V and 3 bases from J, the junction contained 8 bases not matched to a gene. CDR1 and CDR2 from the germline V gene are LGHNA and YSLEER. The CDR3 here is CASSQDGPGQGVTDTQYF. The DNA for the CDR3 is TGCGCCAGCAGCCAAGACGGGCCGGGACAGGGGGTAACAGATACGCAGTATTTT.

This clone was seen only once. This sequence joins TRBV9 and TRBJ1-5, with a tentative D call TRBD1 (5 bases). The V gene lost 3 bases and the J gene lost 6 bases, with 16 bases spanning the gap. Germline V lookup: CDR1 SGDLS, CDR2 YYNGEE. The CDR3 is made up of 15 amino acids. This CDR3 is CASSAGTESPQPQHF. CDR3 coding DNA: TGTGCCAGCAGCGCCGGGACTGAGTCCCCTCAGCCCCAGCATTTT.

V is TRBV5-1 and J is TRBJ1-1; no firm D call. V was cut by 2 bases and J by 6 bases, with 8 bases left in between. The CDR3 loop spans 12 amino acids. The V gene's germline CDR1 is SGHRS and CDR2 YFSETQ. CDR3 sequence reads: CASSLPGAEAFF. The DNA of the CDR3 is TGCGCCAGCAGCTTACCCGGGGCTGAAGCTTTCTTT.

The CDR3 DNA reads TGCGCCAGCAGCCAAGAGACGGGGGGCTCCTATGGCTACACCTTC. This encodes CASSQETGGSYGYTF. This chain links TRBV4-1 with TRBJ1-2; possible D gene TRBD1, 6 bases. The V gene's germline CDR1 is MGHRA and CDR2 YSYEKL. The CDR3 sequence is 15 residues long. Trimming removed 0 bases from V and 4 bases from J, with 12 bases in between.

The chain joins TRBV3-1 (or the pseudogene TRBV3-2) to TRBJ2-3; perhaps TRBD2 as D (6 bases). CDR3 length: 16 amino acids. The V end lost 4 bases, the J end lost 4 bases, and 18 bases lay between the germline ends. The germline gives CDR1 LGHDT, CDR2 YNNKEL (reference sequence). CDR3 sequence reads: CASSPRDSSFADTQYF. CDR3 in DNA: TGTGCCAGCAGCCCAAGGGACTCCAGCTTCGCAGATACGCAGTATTTT.

This CDR3 is CASSLDKHTEAFF. The CDR3 bases are TGTGCCAGCAGCTTAGATAAGCACACTGAAGCTTTCTTT. The chain joins TRBV11-3 to TRBJ1-1; D not certain. The germline V gene encodes CDR1 SGHNT and CDR2 YENEEA. The V end was cut by 0 bases, the J end by 3 bases, with 5 bases between. The CDR3 consists of 13 residues.

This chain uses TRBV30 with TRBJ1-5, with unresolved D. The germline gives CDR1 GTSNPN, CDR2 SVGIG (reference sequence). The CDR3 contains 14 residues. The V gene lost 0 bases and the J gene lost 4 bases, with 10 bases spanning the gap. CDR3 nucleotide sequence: TGTGCCTGGAGTGTACCGGGTATTAATCAGCCCCAGCATTTT. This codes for CAWSVPGINQPQHF.

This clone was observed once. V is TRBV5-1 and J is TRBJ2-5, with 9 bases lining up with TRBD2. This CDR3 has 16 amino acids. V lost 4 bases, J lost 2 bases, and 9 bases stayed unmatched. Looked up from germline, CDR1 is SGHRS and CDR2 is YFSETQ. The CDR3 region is CASSPTSTSGQETQYF. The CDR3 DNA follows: TGCGCCAGCAGCCCTACTTCGACTAGCGGACAAGAGACCCAGTACTTC.

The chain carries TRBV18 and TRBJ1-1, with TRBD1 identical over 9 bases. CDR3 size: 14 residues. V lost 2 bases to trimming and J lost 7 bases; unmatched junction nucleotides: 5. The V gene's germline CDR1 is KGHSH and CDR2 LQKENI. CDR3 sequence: CASSPDRGESEAFF. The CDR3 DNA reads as TGTGCCAGCTCACCAGACAGGGGGGAAAGTGAAGCTTTCTTT.